This T cell receptor beta chain originates from a study of OX40 agonist ivuxolimab in advanced cancers. Looking at the study overall: Ivuxolimab, which is an agonistic anti-OX40 (CD134) antibody, was administered to the patients. Dose-escalation patients suffered from hepatocellular carcinoma, melanoma, renal cell or head and neck cancer.

Only in-frame clones appear in the TCRdb table, and some are missing; sequencing was by immunoSEQ multiplex PCR. In the table there are roughly 46,000 clones, around 90% of which are singletons. This clone was counted once. Its antigen is still unknown. Study observations and caveats: Both blood CD4+ and CD8+ T cells showed clonal growth by week 6 at 0.1 to 3.0 mg/kg. Relative to CD4+, CD8+ T cells held more expanded clones on average.

The sequence was obtained from an adult with an advanced solid tumor such as melanoma, head and neck, liver or kidney cancer. Source: CD4+ or CD8+ T cells sorted from blood, taken in a trial of the OX40 agonist ivuxolimab.

The CDR3 region has the DNA TGTGCCAGCAGCCCCGGGGGGCTCCACGAGCAGTACGTC. It encodes CASSPGGLHEQYV. The V call is TRBV4-2, the J call TRBJ2-7; maybe TRBD2 (7 bases). Germline CDR1 is LGHNA and CDR2 is YNFKEQ. Trimming took 4 bases from V and 5 from J, leaving 12 bases between them. The CDR3 runs to 13 residues.